These T cell receptor beta chains were read from a single sample in a study of CD8+ T cells in alopecia areata. Clones were read by immunoSEQ multiplex PCR, and TCRdb kept only the in-frame ones, dropping some. Of about 130,000 clones in the sample, approximately 53% are singletons; the top ten hold less than 5.5%. The specimen comprised CD4+ T cells sorted from blood, sampled at week 0. The receptors were sampled from a human donor with alopecia areata. The CDR3 runs from the conserved cysteine through the conserved F or W. The order of the fields is V gene, clone size, D gene, CDR3 length, J gene, CDR3 DNA, CDR3 protein. The D gene is left open where the match is weak. Not every row has a clone size; where given, it reads once, few, many or a size class.

V gene: TRBV7-6; clone size: -; D gene: TRBD1; CDR3 length: 13; J gene: TRBJ1-2; CDR3 DNA: TGTGCCAGCAGCTTCAGGACAGGGAGGGGCTACACCTTC; CDR3 protein: CASSFRTGRGYTF
V gene: TRBV5-1; clone size: -; D gene: TRBD1; CDR3 length: 13; J gene: TRBJ1-2; CDR3 DNA: TGCGCCAGCAGCCCGGGACAGGGAGAAGGCTACACCTTC; CDR3 protein: CASSPGQGEGYTF
V gene: TRBV19; clone size: -; D gene: TRBD1; CDR3 length: 17; J gene: TRBJ2-6; CDR3 DNA: TGTGCCAGTAGTAAGGACAGGGCTAGCTCTGGGGCCAACGTCCTGACTTTC; CDR3 protein: CASSKDRASSGANVLTF
V gene: TRBV5-8; clone size: -; D gene: -; CDR3 length: 14; J gene: TRBJ1-5; CDR3 DNA: TGTGCCAGCAGCTTTGTCCCGTCCGATCAGCCCCAGCATTTT; CDR3 protein: CASSFVPSDQPQHF
V gene: TRBV28; clone size: few; D gene: TRBD1; CDR3 length: 17; J gene: TRBJ1-4; CDR3 DNA: TGTGCCAGCAGCCACTGGACAGGTCGGGGCACTAATGAAAAACTGTTTTTT; CDR3 protein: CASSHWTGRGTNEKLFF
V gene: TRBV7-2; clone size: -; D gene: TRBD2; CDR3 length: 17; J gene: TRBJ2-1; CDR3 DNA: TGTGCCAGCAGCTCCCTACCGGGACTAGCGGGCTACAATGAGCAGTTCTTC; CDR3 protein: CASSSLPGLAGYNEQFF
V gene: TRBV28; clone size: -; D gene: -; CDR3 length: 12; J gene: TRBJ1-5; CDR3 DNA: TGTGCCAGCAGTTTGGAGATCCAGCCCCAGCATTTT; CDR3 protein: CASSLEIQPQHF
V gene: TRBV5-1; clone size: -; D gene: -; CDR3 length: 16; J gene: TRBJ2-3; CDR3 DNA: TGCGCCAGCAGCTTGGCTCCGGCTGAGGGCACAGATACGCAGTATTTT; CDR3 protein: CASSLAPAEGTDTQYF
V gene: TRBV11-1; clone size: -; D gene: -; CDR3 length: 15; J gene: TRBJ2-1; CDR3 DNA: TGTGCCAGCAGCTTAGGGAGGGGCTCCTACAATGAGCAGTTCTTC; CDR3 protein: CASSLGRGSYNEQFF
V gene: TRBV6-6; clone size: -; D gene: -; CDR3 length: 15; J gene: TRBJ1-5; CDR3 DNA: TGTGCCAGCAAGGTGCGGGACGCCGGCAATCAGCCCCAGCATTTT; CDR3 protein: CASKVRDAGNQPQHF
V gene: TRBV9; clone size: few; D gene: -; CDR3 length: 16; J gene: TRBJ2-6; CDR3 DNA: TGTGCCAGCAGCGCTACTTGGGGATCTGGGGCCAACGTCCTGACTTTC; CDR3 protein: CASSATWGSGANVLTF
V gene: TRBV6-5; clone size: -; D gene: -; CDR3 length: 11; J gene: TRBJ2-3; CDR3 DNA: TGTGCCAGCATTGACACAGATACGCAGTATTTT; CDR3 protein: CASIDTDTQYF
V gene: TRBV5-6; clone size: -; D gene: TRBD2; CDR3 length: 13; J gene: TRBJ2-1; CDR3 DNA: TGTGCCAGCAGCTACACTAGCGGCAATGAGCAGTTCTTC; CDR3 protein: CASSYTSGNEQFF
V gene: TRBV19; clone size: -; D gene: -; CDR3 length: 14; J gene: TRBJ2-3; CDR3 DNA: TGTGCCAGTAGGGACGGAGGGAGCACAGATACGCAGTATTTT; CDR3 protein: CASRDGGSTDTQYF
V gene: TRBV28; clone size: few; D gene: -; CDR3 length: 12; J gene: TRBJ2-7; CDR3 DNA: TGTGCCAGCAGTTTAAGCAGATACGAGCAGTACTTC; CDR3 protein: CASSLSRYEQYF
V gene: TRBV5-6; clone size: once; D gene: -; CDR3 length: 14; J gene: TRBJ1-1; CDR3 DNA: TGTGCCAGCAGCTACGTGACAGGGAACACTGAAGCTTTCTTT; CDR3 protein: CASSYVTGNTEAFF
V gene: TRBV7-2; clone size: -; D gene: -; CDR3 length: 12; J gene: TRBJ2-5; CDR3 DNA: TGTGCCAGCACCCCTAACCAAGAGACCCAGTACTTC; CDR3 protein: CASTPNQETQYF
V gene: TRBV4-3; clone size: -; D gene: -; CDR3 length: 14; J gene: TRBJ2-5; CDR3 DNA: TGCGCCAGCAGCCAAGGTCCGGGTAGGGAGACCCAGTACTTC; CDR3 protein: CASSQGPGRETQYF
V gene: TRBV28; clone size: -; D gene: TRBD2; CDR3 length: 15; J gene: TRBJ2-2; CDR3 DNA: TGTGCCAGCCGTGTTCGCGGGGGGCCCACCGGGGAGCTGTTTTTT; CDR3 protein: CASRVRGGPTGELFF
V gene: TRBV6-6; clone size: -; D gene: TRBD1; CDR3 length: 15; J gene: TRBJ1-1; CDR3 DNA: TGTGCCTCCAGATCCGGGACAGGGGTCGTAACTGAAGCTTTCTTT; CDR3 protein: CASRSGTGVVTEAFF
V gene: TRBV5-1; clone size: few; D gene: TRBD1; CDR3 length: 14; J gene: TRBJ1-1; CDR3 DNA: TGCGCCAGCAGCTTGGCGACAGGGAGGACTGAAGCTTTCTTT; CDR3 protein: CASSLATGRTEAFF
V gene: TRBV9; clone size: -; D gene: TRBD2; CDR3 length: 15; J gene: TRBJ2-7; CDR3 DNA: TGTGCCAGCAGCGTAGGAAGCGGGAGCTCCTACGAGCAGTACTTC; CDR3 protein: CASSVGSGSSYEQYF
V gene: TRBV5-4; clone size: -; D gene: -; CDR3 length: 14; J gene: TRBJ1-4; CDR3 DNA: TGTGCCAGCAGCCCTTCGGGAGCGGGGGAAAAACTGTTTTTT; CDR3 protein: CASSPSGAGEKLFF
V gene: TRBV18; clone size: -; D gene: -; CDR3 length: 15; J gene: TRBJ2-2; CDR3 DNA: TGTGCCAGCTCACTTGGGACCTTGAACACCGGGGAGCTGTTTTTT; CDR3 protein: CASSLGTLNTGELFF
V gene: TRBV25-1; clone size: -; D gene: -; CDR3 length: 14; J gene: TRBJ1-4; CDR3 DNA: TGTGCCAGCAGTGAATTGGGGTCTAATGAAAAACTGTTTTTT; CDR3 protein: CASSELGSNEKLFF
V gene: TRBV4-2; clone size: once; D gene: TRBD1; CDR3 length: 16; J gene: TRBJ2-2; CDR3 DNA: TGTGCCAGCAGCCAAGGCCAGGGGGCTGACACCGGGGAGCTGTTTTTT; CDR3 protein: CASSQGQGADTGELFF
V gene: TRBV18; clone size: few; D gene: -; CDR3 length: 13; J gene: TRBJ2-3; CDR3 DNA: TGTGCCAGCTCACCAGGGACTGCGGATACGCAGTATTTT; CDR3 protein: CASSPGTADTQYF
V gene: TRBV29-1; clone size: -; D gene: TRBD1; CDR3 length: 14; J gene: TRBJ2-1; CDR3 DNA: TGCAGCGTCCAAACAGGGGTTGGCACGAGTGAGCAGTTCTTC; CDR3 protein: CSVQTGVGTSEQFF
V gene: TRBV6-5; clone size: few; D gene: -; CDR3 length: 14; J gene: TRBJ2-7; CDR3 DNA: TGTGCCAGCAGTTACTCACGGGGGGCCGGGGAGCAGTACTTC; CDR3 protein: CASSYSRGAGEQYF
V gene: TRBV7-2; clone size: once; D gene: TRBD2; CDR3 length: 16; J gene: TRBJ2-1; CDR3 DNA: TGTGCCAGCAGCTTAGTGGGCGGGAGTACGGGCAATGAGCAGTTCTTC; CDR3 protein: CASSLVGGSTGNEQFF
V gene: TRBV2; clone size: -; D gene: -; CDR3 length: 13; J gene: TRBJ2-3; CDR3 DNA: TGTGCCAGCAGCCCCCTTAGCACAGATACGCAGTATTTT; CDR3 protein: CASSPLSTDTQYF
V gene: TRBV10-3; clone size: few; D gene: TRBD2; CDR3 length: 15; J gene: TRBJ2-3; CDR3 DNA: TGTGCCATCAGTGCGGAGCGGGGGAGCACAGATACGCAGTATTTT; CDR3 protein: CAISAERGSTDTQYF
V gene: TRBV27; clone size: few; D gene: TRBD1; CDR3 length: 13; J gene: TRBJ2-5; CDR3 DNA: TGTGCCAGCAGTTTGACAGGGGGGGAGACCCAGTACTTC; CDR3 protein: CASSLTGGETQYF
V gene: TRBV5-1; clone size: few; D gene: TRBD2; CDR3 length: 15; J gene: TRBJ2-5; CDR3 DNA: TGCGCCAGCAGCCATCGGACTAGCAGTCAAGAGACCCAGTACTTC; CDR3 protein: CASSHRTSSQETQYF
V gene: TRBV30; clone size: -; D gene: TRBD2; CDR3 length: 14; J gene: TRBJ2-1; CDR3 DNA: TGTGCCTGGAGTGTAGCGGGAGGTGGGGATGAGCAGTTCTTC; CDR3 protein: CAWSVAGGGDEQFF
V gene: TRBV5-4; clone size: -; D gene: -; CDR3 length: 16; J gene: TRBJ2-3; CDR3 DNA: TGTGCCAGCAGCTTGGGGGTCGGCAGAAGCACAGATACGCAGTATTTT; CDR3 protein: CASSLGVGRSTDTQYF
V gene: TRBV2; clone size: once; D gene: -; CDR3 length: 14; J gene: TRBJ2-3; CDR3 DNA: TGTGCCAGCAGGCGGGGGGAAGGGGGCAATACGCAGTATTTT; CDR3 protein: CASRRGEGGNTQYF
V gene: TRBV27; clone size: -; D gene: -; CDR3 length: 15; J gene: TRBJ1-3; CDR3 DNA: TGTGCCAGCCGCCCGGACAGACTCTCTGGAAACACCATATATTTT; CDR3 protein: CASRPDRLSGNTIYF
V gene: TRBV30; clone size: -; D gene: -; CDR3 length: 14; J gene: TRBJ1-4; CDR3 DNA: TGTGCCTGGAGTGTACGGGGGGTAGGCGAAAAACTGTTTTTT; CDR3 protein: CAWSVRGVGEKLFF
V gene: TRBV7-2; clone size: -; D gene: TRBD2; CDR3 length: 14; J gene: TRBJ2-3; CDR3 DNA: TGTGCCAGCAGCTTAGCGGGGGGGGTAAATACGCAGTATTTT; CDR3 protein: CASSLAGGVNTQYF
V gene: TRBV10-3; clone size: few; D gene: -; CDR3 length: 16; J gene: TRBJ2-7; CDR3 DNA: TGTGCCACCATACAATCTGCGGGGGGACAGAGCTACGAGCAGTACTTC; CDR3 protein: CATIQSAGGQSYEQYF
V gene: TRBV6-1; clone size: -; D gene: -; CDR3 length: 14; J gene: TRBJ1-1; CDR3 DNA: TGTGCCAGCAGTTTATACACCGAGGGGACTGAAGCTTTCTTT; CDR3 protein: CASSLYTEGTEAFF
V gene: TRBV18; clone size: few; D gene: -; CDR3 length: 12; J gene: TRBJ1-2; CDR3 DNA: TGTGCCAGCTCAGAGGCTAACTATGGCTACACCTTC; CDR3 protein: CASSEANYGYTF
V gene: TRBV5-1; clone size: few; D gene: -; CDR3 length: 13; J gene: TRBJ1-2; CDR3 DNA: TGCGCCAGCGCAGAGCTTCGGAACTATGGCTACACCTTC; CDR3 protein: CASAELRNYGYTF
V gene: TRBV5-4; clone size: -; D gene: TRBD2; CDR3 length: 17; J gene: TRBJ2-3; CDR3 DNA: TGTGCCAGCAGCTTGGGCCCTAGCGGGGGCCGCACAGATACGCAGTATTTT; CDR3 protein: CASSLGPSGGRTDTQYF
V gene: TRBV6-1; clone size: -; D gene: -; CDR3 length: 13; J gene: TRBJ1-6; CDR3 DNA: TGTGCCAGCGGTTTGGCGGACAATTCACCCCTCCACTTT; CDR3 protein: CASGLADNSPLHF
V gene: TRBV27; clone size: -; D gene: -; CDR3 length: 13; J gene: TRBJ1-1; CDR3 DNA: TGTGCCAGCAGTTTCCAATGGGGGAATCAAGCTTTCTTT; CDR3 protein: CASSFQWGNQAFF
V gene: TRBV5-6; clone size: -; D gene: -; CDR3 length: 16; J gene: TRBJ2-5; CDR3 DNA: TGTGCCAGCAGCTTGTTAGGTGTTCAGGGCCAAGAGACCCAGTACTTC; CDR3 protein: CASSLLGVQGQETQYF
V gene: TRBV6-5; clone size: -; D gene: -; CDR3 length: 16; J gene: TRBJ2-1; CDR3 DNA: TGTGCCAGCAGTTCGTCGACAGGATTCCCCTACAATGAGCAGTTCTTC; CDR3 protein: CASSSSTGFPYNEQFF
V gene: TRBV29-1; clone size: -; D gene: -; CDR3 length: 13; J gene: TRBJ2-1; CDR3 DNA: TGCAGCGTGTCAGTAGGCACGAACGATGAGCAGTTCTTC; CDR3 protein: CSVSVGTNDEQFF
V gene: TRBV29-1; clone size: few; D gene: -; CDR3 length: 12; J gene: TRBJ1-1; CDR3 DNA: TGCAGCGTTGGCTCAGGGGACACTGAAGCTTTCTTT; CDR3 protein: CSVGSGDTEAFF
V gene: TRBV6-6; clone size: -; D gene: -; CDR3 length: 13; J gene: TRBJ2-7; CDR3 DNA: TGTGCCAGCAGTACCCCCCTTGCCTACGAGCAGTACTTC; CDR3 protein: CASSTPLAYEQYF